Described below is a single T cell receptor beta chain sequence and its context. This clonotype occurred once. It has no known antigen specificity. In this CDR3 the conserved last residue, phenylalanine or tryptophan, is missing, so a read error is likely. The source of the sample is a study (dated by TCRdb to about 2015). For the study in its entirety: The study examined whether tumor-infiltrating Tregs in breast cancer are drawn from blood Tregs or arise in situ by conversion from other CD4+ T cell subsets.

Full-length TCR variable regions were amplified by 5' RACE PCR with constant-region reverse primers, and semi-nested PCR with Nested Universal Primer A was subsequently performed. The ReliaPrep RNA Cell Miniprep System was used to extract total RNA, which was then reverse transcribed into 5'RACE-ready cDNA with the SMARTer RACE 5'/3' Kit. Full-length TCR alpha and beta libraries were barcoded with multiplex adaptors and sequenced on an Illumina MiSeq. In the authors' own workflow: Sequencing data were pooled across the five patients for each of nine subset-tissue groups and compared by unsupervised clustering of TCR gene usage. The Morisita-Horn index was used to calculate repertoire similarity, with shared sequences weighted by how much each contributed to each repertoire. The public reads were reanalyzed by TCRdb: fastp trimming at Q25, MiXCR alignment, in-frame beta chains only. Rows with a matching CDR3 protein are joined into one entry that keeps the most common DNA and genes. The V and J calls follow TCRdb's processing rather than the paper's. A total of around 8,300 distinct CDR3 sequences appear in this sample, over 35% of them only once. The biggest ten clones account for roughly 3% of the sample.

Relative to germline, V is 0 bases shorter and J is 2 bases shorter, with 8 bases between their ends. Via the germline V gene, CDR1 is MGHRA and CDR2 YSYEKL. The CDR3 adds up to 15 amino acids, both ends counted. CDR3 DNA only is kept here, 45 bases in frame from base 1. Cells that were CD4+CD25+CD127-/low were the ones isolated as Tregs. Tregs, naive and memory CD4+ T cells from tumor, blood and ipsilateral draining lymph nodes of a few breast cancer patients underwent full-length TCR alpha and beta sequencing. Tumor tissue and lymph nodes from ipsilateral axillary dissection were perfused with PBS, minced and digested with collagenase I and hyaluronidase. Mononuclear cells from lymph nodes or 45 to 60 ml of peripheral blood were isolated by Ficoll density gradient centrifugation. Sorted cell populations were confirmed by FACS to exceed 90% purity. Broader findings and caveats from the paper: The TCR gene usage of tumor memory CD4+ T cells clustered together with blood and lymph node memory CD4+ cells and with lymph node naive CD4+ cells. The TCR alpha and beta sequences of tumor-infiltrating Tregs showed the greatest overlap with tumor naive CD4+ T cells, followed by blood naive CD4+ T cells. Validation in the larger cohort was restricted to a single TCR beta V-J rearrangement rather than whole repertoires.

The receptor was derived from a female donor with breast cancer. In this chain, TRBV4-1 is recombined with TRBJ1-5; the D gene is perhaps TRBD1, from 6 matching bases. Sequences were obtained from Tregs sorted from a lymph node. The sequenced DNA is TGCGCCAGCAGCCAAGAGCAGGGGCGCAATCAGCCCCAGCATTCT. Translated, it gives CASSQEQGRNQPQHS.